What follows is one T cell receptor beta chain and its context. Co-extraction of both nucleic acids (RNA and DNA) used about 18-31 mg of unsorted bulk tissue. Starting from about 0.5 ug of total RNA, TCR beta cDNA was produced with a primer in the constant region. A slightly modified ARM-PCR protocol with three nested multiplex PCR rounds produced these TCR beta libraries. The first two PCR rounds, roughly 9 cycles each, used TRBV1-TRBV30 forward primers and a C-beta reverse primer. TCRdb recomputed calls from the multiplex PCR reads with MiXCR, one row per CDR3 protein. The data show 100,000 to 150,000 distinct CDR3 sequences, 50% to 80% seen once. The source of the sample is a study of tumor-infiltrating lymphocytes in primary liver carcinoma. Study at large: Stage T1-T3 N0M0 and a size of 4.2 to 10 cm characterized the tumors.

CDR3 length: 14 residues. CDR1 and CDR2 from the germline V gene are MNHNY and SVGAGI (reference sequence). The sequenced sample consisted of liver tumor tissue from sampling region 3. Described subset: tumor region T3, left-lateral pole. J is TRBJ1-1 and V is TRBV6-6; D call uncertain. The clonotype comes from a woman aged 55-69 years with primary liver carcinoma and hepatitis B virus infection. The CDR3 protein is CVNITAEMNTEAFF. The CDR3 DNA reads TGTGTCAACATTACCGCAGAAATGAACACTGAAGCTTTCTTT.